The rows below give T cell receptor beta chains drawn from one sample of a study of T cell repertoires in cytomegalovirus infection. MiXCR, run by TCRdb on the reads, gives a single entry per CDR3 protein. The sample contains 150,000 to 200,000 distinct CDR3 sequences, roughly 28% of which appear only once. Sequencing was done on a sample of PBMCs. The receptor set was obtained from a human donor in good health (CMV status not recorded). Some clones in this sample may be carry-over from other donors' samples. The CDR3 runs from the conserved cysteine through the conserved F or W. The D gene is left open where the match is weak. Size is omitted from some rows. Given values are once, few, many or a class for expanded clones.

V	D	J	size	DNA	CDR3
TRBV12-3/TRBV12-4	-	TRBJ1-4	-	TGTGCCAGCAGAACTCTAGAGGGTGATGAAAAACTGTTTTTT	CASRTLEGDEKLFF
TRBV7-8	-	TRBJ1-5	many	TGTGCCAGCAGCTTAGCGTCGGGGATTCGCAATCAGCCCCAGCATTTT	CASSLASGIRNQPQHF
TRBV7-3	-	TRBJ2-7	-	TGTGCCAGCAGCTTAATGCCAGGGGGGCCCTACGAGCAGTACTTC	CASSLMPGGPYEQYF
TRBV7-9	-	TRBJ2-1	once	TGTGCCAGCAGCCCCGGACCACCCAATGAGCAGTTCTTC	CASSPGPPNEQFF
TRBV19	TRBD2	TRBJ2-1	few	TGTGCCAGTAGTACCGGGACTAGCGGCAATGAGCAGTTCTTC	CASSTGTSGNEQFF
TRBV5-6	-	TRBJ1-1	many	TGTGCCAGCAGCCTCGGACAGTTACGGATAATGAACACTGAAGCTTTCTTT	CASSLGQLRIMNTEAFF
TRBV7-2	TRBD1	TRBJ2-7	many	TGTGCCAGCAGCTTAGTTAGGGGGCGGAGCAATTACGAGCAGTACTTC	CASSLVRGRSNYEQYF
TRBV29-1	TRBD2	TRBJ2-1	few	TGCAGCGTTGTCGGGCTTTCGACTAGCGGGGTACCGGGTAATGAGCAGTTCTTC	CSVVGLSTSGVPGNEQFF
TRBV28	-	TRBJ1-2	-	TGTGCCAGCAGTTCCCCCTCCGGGGCAGATAACTATGGCTACACCTTC	CASSSPSGADNYGYTF
TRBV19	-	TRBJ1-5	-	TGTGCCAGTAGTAAGGGGTACCAGCCCCAGCATTTT	CASSKGYQPQHF
TRBV2	TRBD1	TRBJ2-7	few	TGTGCCAGCATTCATGACAGGGGTGTGAACGAGCAGTACTTC	CASIHDRGVNEQYF
TRBV4-3	-	TRBJ1-2	-	TGCGCCAGCAGCCAAGAACCAGGGGTTGGCTATGGCTACACCTTC	CASSQEPGVGYGYTF
TRBV6-8	-	TRBJ2-6	-	TGTGCCAGCAGTTACTCGGCCCCCTCGGGGACCTGGGCCAACGTCCTGACTTTC	CASSYSAPSGTWANVLTF
TRBV15	-	TRBJ1-4	few	TGTGCCACCAGCAGAGATGCTAATGAAAAACTGTTTTTT	CATSRDANEKLFF
TRBV19	-	TRBJ2-1	few	TGTGCCAGTAGTCACTCAACCTACAATGAGCAGTTCTTC	CASSHSTYNEQFF